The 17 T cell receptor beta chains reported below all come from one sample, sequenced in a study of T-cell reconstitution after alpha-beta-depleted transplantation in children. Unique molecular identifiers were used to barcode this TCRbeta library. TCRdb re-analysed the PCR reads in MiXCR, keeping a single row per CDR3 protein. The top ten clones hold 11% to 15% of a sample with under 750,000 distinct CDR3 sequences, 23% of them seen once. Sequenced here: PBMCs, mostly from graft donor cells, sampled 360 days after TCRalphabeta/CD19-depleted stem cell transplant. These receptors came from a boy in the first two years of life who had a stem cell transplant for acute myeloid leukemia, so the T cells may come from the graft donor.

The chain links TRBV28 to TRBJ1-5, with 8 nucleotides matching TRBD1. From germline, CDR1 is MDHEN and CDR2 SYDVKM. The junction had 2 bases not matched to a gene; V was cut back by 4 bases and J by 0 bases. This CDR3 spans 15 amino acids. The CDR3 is CASSSGGNSNQPQHF. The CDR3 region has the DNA TGTGCCAGCAGTTCAGGGGGCAATAGCAATCAGCCCCAGCATTTT. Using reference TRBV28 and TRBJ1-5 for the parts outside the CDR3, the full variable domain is DVKVTQSSRYLVKRTGEKVFLECVQDMDHENMFWYRQDPGLGLRLIYFSYDVKMKEKGDIPEGYSVSREKKERFSLILESASTNQTSMYLCASSSGGNSNQPQHFGDGTRLSIL.

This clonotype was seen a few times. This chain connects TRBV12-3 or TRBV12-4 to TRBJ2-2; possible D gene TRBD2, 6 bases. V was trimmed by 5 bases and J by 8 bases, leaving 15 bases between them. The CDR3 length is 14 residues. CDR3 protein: CASSELLAGGELFF. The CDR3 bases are TGTGCCAGCAGTGAGCTACTAGCTGGTGGGGAGCTGTTTTTT.

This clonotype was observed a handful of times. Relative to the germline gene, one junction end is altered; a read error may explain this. The CDR3 here is CASSLAQRGTIF. The CDR3 nucleotides are TGTGCCAGCAGTTTAGCGCAGCGGGGGACGATCTTC. The genes are TRBV12-3 or TRBV12-4 and TRBJ2-1, with TRBD2 identical over 8 bases. CDR3 length: 12 residues.

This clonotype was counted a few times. CDR3 region: CSAPRGGTLVSETQYF. CDR3 nucleotide sequence: TGCAGTGCCCCTCGAGGGGGAACCTTAGTCTCCGAGACCCAGTACTTC. The genes are TRBV20-1 and TRBJ2-5; perhaps TRBD1 as D (6 bases). The CDR3 is 16 amino acids. Germline loops: CDR1 DFQATT, CDR2 SNEGSKA (reference sequence). The germline V and J ends were trimmed by 6 bases and 5 bases, with 25 bases remaining between them.

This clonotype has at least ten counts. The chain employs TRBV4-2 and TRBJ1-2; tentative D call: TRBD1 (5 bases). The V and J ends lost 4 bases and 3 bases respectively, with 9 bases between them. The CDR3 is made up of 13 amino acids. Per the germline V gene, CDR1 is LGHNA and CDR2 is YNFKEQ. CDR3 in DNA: TGTGCCAGCAGCCCGGGAGGGGACTATGGCTACACCTTC. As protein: CASSPGGDYGYTF.

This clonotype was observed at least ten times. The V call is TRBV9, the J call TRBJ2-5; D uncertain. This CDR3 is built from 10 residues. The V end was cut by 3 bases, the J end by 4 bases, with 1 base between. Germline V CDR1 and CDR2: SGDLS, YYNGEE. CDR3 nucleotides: TGTGCCAGCAGCGGAGAGACCCAGTACTTC. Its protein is CASSGETQYF.

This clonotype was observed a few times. CDR3 bases: TGCAGTGCTAGAAACCCCCCCGCGGGGGGCTACTCTAATGAGCAGTTCTTC. It specifies CSARNPPAGGYSNEQFF. This chain uses TRBV20-1 with TRBJ2-1, with TRBD2 matching 8 bases. In germline, CDR1 is DFQATT, CDR2 SNEGSKA (reference sequence). This CDR3 comprises 17 residues. Unmatched junction bases numbered 16, after V lost 2 bases and J lost 7 bases.

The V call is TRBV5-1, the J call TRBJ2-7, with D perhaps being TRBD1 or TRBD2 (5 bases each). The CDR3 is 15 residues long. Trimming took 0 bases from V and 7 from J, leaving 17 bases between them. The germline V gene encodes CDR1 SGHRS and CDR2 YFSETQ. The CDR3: CASSLEAGRYGEQYF. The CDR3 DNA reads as TGCGCCAGCAGCTTGGAGGCAGGGAGATACGGAGAGCAGTACTTC.

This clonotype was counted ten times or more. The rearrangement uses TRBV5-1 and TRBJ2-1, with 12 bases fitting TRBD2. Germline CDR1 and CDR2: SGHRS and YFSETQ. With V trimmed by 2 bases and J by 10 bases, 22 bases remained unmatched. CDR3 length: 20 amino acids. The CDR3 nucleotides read TGCGCCAGCAGCTTCTTCCGGACTAGCGGGGAGACTCCCCCCTCGCCGGAGCAGTTCTTC. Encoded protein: CASSFFRTSGETPPSPEQFF.

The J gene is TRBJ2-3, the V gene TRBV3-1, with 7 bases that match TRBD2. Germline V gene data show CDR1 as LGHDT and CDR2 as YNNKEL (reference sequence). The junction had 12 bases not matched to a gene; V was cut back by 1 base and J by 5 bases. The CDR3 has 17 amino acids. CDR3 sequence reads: CASSQVGPGGGGDTQYF. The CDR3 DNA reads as TGTGCCAGCAGCCAAGTGGGACCAGGCGGGGGAGGAGATACGCAGTATTTT.

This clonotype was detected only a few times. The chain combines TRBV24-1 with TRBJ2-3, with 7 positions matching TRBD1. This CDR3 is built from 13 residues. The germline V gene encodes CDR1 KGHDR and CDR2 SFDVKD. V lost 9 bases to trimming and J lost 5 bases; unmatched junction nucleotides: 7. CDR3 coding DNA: TGTGCCACCGCAGACAGGGTTGAAGATACGCAGTATTTT. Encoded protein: CATADRVEDTQYF.

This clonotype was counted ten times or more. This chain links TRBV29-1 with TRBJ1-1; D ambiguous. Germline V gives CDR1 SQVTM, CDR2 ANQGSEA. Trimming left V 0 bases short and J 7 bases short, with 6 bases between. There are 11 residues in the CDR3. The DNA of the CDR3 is TGCAGCGTTGAAGATCCCTATGAAGCTTTCTTT. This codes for CSVEDPYEAFF.

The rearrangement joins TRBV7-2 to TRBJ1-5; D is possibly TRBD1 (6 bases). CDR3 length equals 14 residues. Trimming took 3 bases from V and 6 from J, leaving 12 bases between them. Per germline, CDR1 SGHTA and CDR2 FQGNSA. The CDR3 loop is CASSLNREGQPQHF. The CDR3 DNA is TGTGCCAGCAGCTTGAACAGGGAAGGTCAGCCCCAGCATTTT.

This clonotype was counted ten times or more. The CDR3 here is CAISESRDRYEQYV. The CDR3 region has the DNA TGTGCCATCAGTGAGTCGAGGGACAGGTACGAGCAGTACGTC. The rearrangement joins TRBV10-3 to TRBJ2-7, with 8 bases identical to TRBD1. The trim removed 0 bases at V and 4 bases at J, leaving 2 bases unmatched. The CDR3 is 14 residues long. Germline lookup yields CDR1 ENHRY and CDR2 SYGVKD.

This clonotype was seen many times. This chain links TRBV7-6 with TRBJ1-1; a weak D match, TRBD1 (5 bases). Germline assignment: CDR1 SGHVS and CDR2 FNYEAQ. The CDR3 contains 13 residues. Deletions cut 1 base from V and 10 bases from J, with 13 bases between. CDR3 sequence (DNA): TGTGCCAGCAGCTTAGGGGATCAGGGACGAGCTTTCTTT. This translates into CASSLGDQGRAFF.

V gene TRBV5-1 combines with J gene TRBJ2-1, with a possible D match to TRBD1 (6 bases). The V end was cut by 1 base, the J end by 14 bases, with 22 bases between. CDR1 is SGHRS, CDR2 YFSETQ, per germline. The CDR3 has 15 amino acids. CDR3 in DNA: TGCGCCAGCAGCTTGCCCCCCCTTGGGGGCAGGGGAGAGTTCTTC. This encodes CASSLPPLGGRGEFF.

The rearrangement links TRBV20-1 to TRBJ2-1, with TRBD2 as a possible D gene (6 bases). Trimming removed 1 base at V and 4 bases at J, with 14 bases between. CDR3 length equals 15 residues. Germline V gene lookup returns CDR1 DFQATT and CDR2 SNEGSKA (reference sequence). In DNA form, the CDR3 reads TGCAGTGCTAGAGCCCCCAGTGCGGGGTACAATGAGCAGTTCTTC. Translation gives CSARAPSAGYNEQFF.